This T cell receptor beta chain came from a study of a mutant IDH1 vaccine in newly diagnosed glioma. Study-level information: In weeks 1, 3, 5, 7, 11, 15, 19 and 23, patients were immunized, eight times in all. Onset of vaccination occurred 4-6 weeks following radiotherapy alone, or with temozolomide cycles.

The trim removed 5 bases at V and 4 bases at J, leaving 11 bases unmatched. The CDR3 sequence is 16 residues long. Germline V gene data show CDR1 as MNHNY and CDR2 as SVGAGI (reference sequence). Clones were read by immunoSEQ multiplex PCR, and TCRdb kept only the in-frame ones, dropping some. The sample consists of around 60,000 clones, 70% to 90% of them appearing once. Indicated time point: week 11, during vaccination. Mutant IDH1 20-mer peptide, at 300 ug, made up each vaccine dose, with topical imiquimod. Details on this clone: The antigen is not known.

Material: PBMCs, obtained from a glioma patient whose treatment included an IDH1 peptide vaccine. The TCR was taken from a man in his forties or fifties with glioma. The chain is built from TRBV6-6 and TRBJ1-2, with 9 positions matching TRBD1. In DNA form, the CDR3 reads TGTGCCAGCAGTCCTCCCCGGGACAGGGCTGTCTATGGCTACACCTTC. It specifies CASSPPRDRAVYGYTF.